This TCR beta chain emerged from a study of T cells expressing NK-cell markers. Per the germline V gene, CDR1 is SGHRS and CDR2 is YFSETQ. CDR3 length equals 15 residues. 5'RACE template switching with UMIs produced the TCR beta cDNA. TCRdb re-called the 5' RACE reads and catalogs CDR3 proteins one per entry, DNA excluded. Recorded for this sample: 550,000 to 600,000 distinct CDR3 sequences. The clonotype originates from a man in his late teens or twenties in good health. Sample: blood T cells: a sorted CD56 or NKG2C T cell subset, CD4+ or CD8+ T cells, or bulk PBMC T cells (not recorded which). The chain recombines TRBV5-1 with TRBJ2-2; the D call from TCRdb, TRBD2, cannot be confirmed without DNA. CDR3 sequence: CASSPGGLYTGELFF.